Following are 13 T cell receptor beta chains from one sample sequenced in a study of cytotoxic CD8 clonotypes in ibrutinib-treated CLL. This table comes from immunoSEQ multiplex PCR, and its TCRdb copy is limited to in-frame clones, with some not included. The sample holds about 120,000 clones, more than 55% seen once. Sequenced material: PBMCs, taken after 24 months of ibrutinib treatment. Receptors originate from a human donor with chronic lymphocytic leukemia.

This chain uses TRBV10-2 with TRBJ1-6, with D uncertain. Germline CDR1 reads WSHSY; CDR2 reads SAAADI. With 0 bases removed from V and 8 bases from J, the gap between germline ends came to 5 bases. The CDR3 runs 13 residues. The CDR3: CASSESSDSPLHF. The CDR3 DNA follows: TGCGCCAGCAGTGAGTCGAGTGATTCACCCCTCCACTTT.

This clone was counted between two and nine times. The chain employs TRBV6-1 and TRBJ2-7, with 7 bases aligning to TRBD1. Germline V gene sequence: CDR1 MNHNS, CDR2 SASEGT. This CDR3 has 14 amino acids. V shed 7 bases, J shed 2 bases, and the junction held 8 bases outside the gene matches. In nucleotides, the CDR3 is TGTGCCAGCACAGAGACAGGGTACACCTACGAGCAGTACTTC. This sequence encodes CASTETGYTYEQYF.

The J gene is TRBJ2-7, the V gene TRBV5-1; no clear D gene. CDR1 is SGHRS and CDR2 is YFSETQ in the germline V gene. V was cut by 0 bases and J by 7 bases, with 17 bases left in between. This CDR3 spans 15 amino acids. The chain's CDR3 is CASSLEPNALGEQYF. In DNA form, the CDR3 reads TGCGCCAGCAGCTTGGAGCCTAATGCACTGGGGGAGCAGTACTTC. Full variable domain (remainder filled in from reference TRBV5-1 and TRBJ2-7): KAGVTQTPRYLIKTRGQQVTLSCSPISGHRSVSWYQQTPGQGLQFLFEYFSETQRNKGNFPGRFSGRQFSNSRSEMNVSTLELGDSALYLCASSLEPNALGEQYFGPGTRLTVT.

This clone has a handful of counts. The rearrangement uses TRBV18 and TRBJ1-2, with D tentatively TRBD1 (5 bases). CDR1 KGHSH and CDR2 LQKENI come from the germline V gene. This CDR3 has 13 amino acids. V dropped 3 bases and J dropped 0 bases, with 5 bases sitting between them. The CDR3 loop is CASSPDTNYGYTF. The DNA of the CDR3 is TGTGCCAGCTCACCGGACACTAACTATGGCTACACCTTC.

The CDR3 nucleotides are TGTGCCAGCAGCCTACAAGGGGTCGGATCCTACAATGAGCAGTTCTTC. It codes for CASSLQGVGSYNEQFF. The rearrangement joins TRBV9 to TRBJ2-1, with a weak D call TRBD1 (5 bases). The V gene lost 4 bases and the J gene lost 1 base, with 15 bases spanning the gap. The CDR3 totals 16 residues. From germline, CDR1 is SGDLS and CDR2 YYNGEE. The full variable domain, its missing parts supplied by reference TRBV9 and TRBJ2-1, is DSGVTQTPKHLITATGQRVTLRCSPRSGDLSVYWYQQSLDQGLQFLIQYYNGEERAKGNILERFSAQQFPDLHSELNLSSLELGDSALYFCASSLQGVGSYNEQFFGPGTRLTVL.

This clone was recorded a few times. This sequence joins TRBV19 and TRBJ2-2; 8 positions match TRBD1. Per germline, CDR1 LNHDA and CDR2 SQIVND (reference sequence). This CDR3 is built from 16 residues. Unmatched junction bases numbered 7, after V lost 4 bases and J lost 3 bases. The chain's CDR3 is CASSNLPGQDTGELFF. The CDR3 region has the DNA TGTGCCAGTAGTAATCTACCGGGACAGGACACCGGGGAGCTGTTTTTT.

In DNA, the CDR3 is TGTGCCAGCAGCTTAAGCAGGGGATCTGAAGCTTTCTTT. As protein: CASSLSRGSEAFF. The chain carries TRBV11-2 and TRBJ1-1; D is possibly TRBD1 (6 bases). The CDR3 sequence is 13 residues long. Germline V gene data show CDR1 as SGHAT and CDR2 as FQNNGV. V was pared by 2 bases and J by 6 bases, with 10 bases between.

The chain couples TRBV2 to TRBJ1-1; D is ambiguous. Trimming left V 5 bases short and J 1 base short, with 8 bases between. The germline V gene has CDR1 SNHLY and CDR2 FYNNEI. This CDR3 has 13 amino acids. The CDR3 loop reads CASSNGENTEAFF. The CDR3 nucleotides are TGTGCCAGCAGTAACGGTGAGAACACTGAAGCTTTCTTT.

The gene calls are TRBV29-1 and TRBJ1-2, with D perhaps matching TRBD1 (5 bases). Germline values: CDR1 SQVTM, CDR2 ANQGSEA. There are 13 residues in the CDR3. The V gene lost 4 bases and the J gene lost 4 bases, with 13 bases spanning the gap. CDR3 in amino acids: CSVAAGWIYGYTF. CDR3 bases: TGCAGCGTTGCCGCAGGGTGGATCTATGGCTACACCTTC.

The V and J genes are TRBV6-5 and TRBJ2-7; a weak D match, TRBD2 (5 bases). There are 12 residues in the CDR3. V was cut by 6 bases and J by 0 bases, with 6 bases left in between. The V gene's germline CDR1 is MNHEY and CDR2 SVGAGI. CDR3 sequence reads: CASRGSSYEQYF. CDR3 sequence (DNA): TGTGCCAGCAGGGGGAGCTCCTACGAGCAGTACTTC.

The sample holds one count of this clone. The V gene is TRBV7-2, the J gene TRBJ2-1; TRBD1 might be the D (6 bases). This CDR3 spans 11 amino acids. Germline V CDR1 and CDR2: SGHTA, FQGNSA. Trimming took 4 bases from V and 8 from J, leaving 6 bases between them. This chain's CDR3 is CASSYRDEQFF. Written as DNA, the CDR3 is TGTGCCAGCAGCTACAGGGATGAGCAGTTCTTC.

This chain connects TRBV2 to TRBJ2-1; no definite D call. The V and J ends lost 8 bases and 1 base respectively, with 15 bases between them. Per the germline V gene, CDR1 is SNHLY and CDR2 is FYNNEI. The length of the CDR3 is 15 residues. The DNA of the CDR3 is TGTGCCAGCGCTCAACAGCTAATATCCTACAATGAGCAGTTCTTC. Its protein product is CASAQQLISYNEQFF.

The chain uses TRBV28 and TRBJ2-5; TRBD2 matches at 9 bases. The CDR3 has 17 residues. V was clipped by 2 bases and J by 2 bases; unmatched bases: 9. Germline loops: CDR1 MDHEN, CDR2 SYDVKM. The CDR3 DNA reads as TGTGCCAGCAGTTTACTAGCGGGGTTAGTGGGGCAAGAGACCCAGTACTTC. It codes for CASSLLAGLVGQETQYF.